Below, one T cell receptor (beta chain) is given with its context. The germline gives CDR1 SNHLY, CDR2 FYNNEI. There are 13 residues in the CDR3. The trim removed 6 bases at V and 4 bases at J, leaving 4 bases unmatched. PCR used 60 Vbeta primers and 13 Jbeta primers. TCRdb keeps only in-frame clones here, not all; method: immunoSEQ multiplex PCR. The data contain over 150,000 clones, approximately 78% of them singletons. These data belong to a study of cytomegalovirus exposure and HLA in healthy donors. The chain uses TRBV2 and TRBJ2-3, with 7 bases that match TRBD2. This receptor was obtained from a woman aged 25 to 45 in good health and CMV-seropositive. Sequencing was done on a sample of PBMCs. The CDR3 loop is CASRMGGSDTQYF. CDR3 sequence (DNA): TGTGCCAGCAGGATGGGGGGGTCAGATACGCAGTATTTT.